Presented here are 20 T cell receptor beta chains from one specimen sequenced in a study of a mutant IDH1 vaccine in newly diagnosed glioma. Time point denoted: week 35, safety follow-up. The study gave 300 ug of mutant IDH1 20-mer peptide per vaccine dose, with topical imiquimod. Clones were sequenced by immunoSEQ multiplex PCR, and TCRdb holds only the in-frame ones, with some missing. The sample lists about 48,000 clones, roughly 84% occurring once. What these receptors recognize is not known. The sample was PBMCs, taken from a glioma patient whose treatment included an IDH1 peptide vaccine. Source of these receptors: a middle-aged man with glioma.

V usage is TRBV15 and J usage is TRBJ1-4; TRBD1 matches at 8 bases. V gave up 3 bases and J gave up 5 bases; unmatched junction bases: 8. The CDR3 covers 16 residues. From germline, CDR1 is LNHNV and CDR2 YYDKDF (reference sequence). CDR3 in DNA: TGTGCCACCAGCAGGGGACTGGGACAGGAGAATGAAAAACTGTTTTTT. It specifies CATSRGLGQENEKLFF.

This chain joins TRBV5-1 and TRBJ1-1; 10 bases fit TRBD1. Trimming cost V 2 bases and J 2 bases; bases outside gene matches: 12. Germline V gene data show CDR1 as SGHRS and CDR2 as YFSETQ. CDR3 length equals 18 residues. CDR3 residues: CASSFISGTGDLNTEAFF. The CDR3 DNA sequence: TGCGCCAGCAGCTTCATTAGCGGGACAGGGGATTTAAACACTGAAGCTTTCTTT.

The rearrangement joins TRBV7-8 to TRBJ2-7; 8 bases are a match to TRBD1. The V and J ends lost 1 base and 1 base, in that order; junction bases with no gene match: 0. Germline V lookup: CDR1 SGHVS, CDR2 FQNEAQ. CDR3 size: 14 residues. The CDR3 loop reads CASSLGTGSYEQYF. The CDR3 bases are TGTGCCAGCAGCTTAGGGACAGGGTCCTACGAGCAGTACTTC. Together with reference TRBV7-8 and TRBJ2-7, the CDR3 gives the full variable domain: GAGVSQSPRYKVAKRGQDVALRCDPISGHVSLFWYQQALGQGPEFLTYFQNEAQLDKSGLPSDRFFAERPEGSVSTLKIQRTQQEDSAVYLCASSLGTGSYEQYFGPGTRLTVT.

The chain employs TRBV6-5 and TRBJ2-7; D is uncertain. In germline, CDR1 is MNHEY, CDR2 SVGAGI. This CDR3 region has 15 residues. The V end lost 3 bases, the J end lost 2 bases, and 14 bases lay between the germline ends. The CDR3 reads CASSYSSASTYEQYF. The CDR3 DNA reads TGTGCCAGCAGTTATTCTTCCGCGTCGACCTACGAGCAGTACTTC.

This rearrangement joins TRBV27 to TRBJ1-6; D call uncertain. This CDR3 has 12 amino acids. CDR1 is MNHEY, CDR2 SMNVEV, per germline (reference sequence). Trimming removed 3 bases at V and 7 bases at J, with 4 bases between. The CDR3 reads CASSFPNSPLHF. CDR3 nucleotide sequence: TGTGCCAGCAGTTTCCCCAATTCACCCCTCCACTTT.

The chain joins TRBV6-8 to TRBJ1-4, with 8 bases lining up with TRBD1. Germline V CDR1 and CDR2: MNHGY, SAAAGT. The CDR3 contains 13 residues. Trimming at V came to 9 bases and at J to 8 bases, leaving 8 bases not matched to a gene. This CDR3 is CARPTGGGEKLFF. CDR3 sequence (DNA): TGTGCCAGACCTACAGGGGGTGGCGAAAAACTGTTTTTT.

The V gene is TRBV30, the J gene TRBJ2-2, with D uncertain. Germline V gene data show CDR1 as GTSNPN and CDR2 as SVGIG (reference sequence). The CDR3 has 15 amino acids. Trimming shortened V by 2 bases and J by 0 bases, and 10 bases separated the two germline ends. Written as DNA, the CDR3 is TGTGCCTGGAGTCATCTAGGCGCGAACACCGGGGAGCTGTTTTTT. Protein product: CAWSHLGANTGELFF.

The chain is built from TRBV7-2 and TRBJ1-4; the D gene is possibly TRBD1 (5 bases). CDR1 and CDR2 from the germline V gene are SGHTA and FQGNSA. The CDR3 totals 17 residues. V lost 2 bases and J 0 bases, leaving 13 bases between the germline ends. The CDR3 DNA is TGTGCCAGCAGCTTATGGGGCCGCCGGGCAACTAATGAAAAACTGTTTTTT. Its translation: CASSLWGRRATNEKLFF.

The chain combines TRBV5-6 with TRBJ1-1; no definite D call. There are 13 residues in the CDR3. Trimming shortened V by 2 bases and J by 4 bases, and 9 bases separated the two germline ends. The V gene's germline CDR1 is SGHDT and CDR2 YYEEEE. Here the CDR3 DNA reads TGTGCCAGCAGCTTCGGGGTATCCACTGAAGCTTTCTTT. As protein: CASSFGVSTEAFF.

The chain has TRBV6-6 and TRBJ1-4; TRBD1 matches at 8 bases. Germline CDR1 reads MNHNY; CDR2 reads SVGAGI (reference sequence). After removal of 4 bases from V and 10 bases from J, the junction contained 8 bases not matched to a gene. This CDR3 spans 14 amino acids. CDR3 nucleotides: TGTGCCAGCAGTTTCCGGACAGGGAAGGGAAAACTGTTTTTT. Its protein product is CASSFRTGKGKLFF.

This clone has just a few counts. The chain uses TRBV5-6 and TRBJ1-2; D not resolved. The CDR3 covers 14 residues. Trimming cost V 4 bases and J 6 bases, with 16 bases left between them. Germline lookup yields CDR1 SGHDT and CDR2 YYEEEE. In DNA, the CDR3 is TGTGCCAGCAGCGGGCCGTCCCGAGGCCATGGCTACACCTTC. Translation gives CASSGPSRGHGYTF.

The V call is TRBV2, the J call TRBJ2-5; 13 bases are a match to TRBD2. Germline CDR1 and CDR2: SNHLY and FYNNEI. V shed 6 bases and J 5 bases; nucleotides not matched to a gene: 12. The CDR3 has 17 residues. CDR3 in DNA: TGTGCCAGCAGCAAACAGGGACTAGCGGGGTCACGGGAGACCCAGTACTTC. Translated, it gives CASSKQGLAGSRETQYF.

This clone was seen once. The chain couples TRBV6-5 to TRBJ2-7, with 7 bases aligning to TRBD2. Trimming at V came to 7 bases and at J to 3 bases, leaving 12 bases not matched to a gene. Germline loops: CDR1 MNHEY, CDR2 SVGAGI. This CDR3 has 15 residues. Here the CDR3 reads CASTNRYGGFYEQYF. For the CDR3, the DNA is TGTGCCAGCACCAACAGGTACGGGGGGTTCTACGAGCAGTACTTC.

Only a few counts were recorded for this clone. This rearrangement joins TRBV4-1 to TRBJ1-2, with 8 bases fitting TRBD1. Germline V CDR1 and CDR2: MGHRA, YSYEKL. V lost 1 base to trimming and J lost 2 bases; unmatched junction nucleotides: 3. This CDR3 spans 15 amino acids. The CDR3: CASSQAGTGNYGYTF. CDR3 in DNA: TGCGCCAGCAGCCAAGCAGGGACAGGAAACTATGGCTACACCTTC.

The rearrangement uses TRBV6-5 and TRBJ1-2; 9 bases fit TRBD1. The CDR3 consists of 14 residues. Trimming cost V 8 bases and J 8 bases; bases outside gene matches: 12. The germline CDR1 and CDR2 sequences are MNHEY and SVGAGI. The CDR3 DNA follows: TGTGCCAGCGGTGGCGGGACAGGGTCCTGGGGCTACACCTTC. It yields the protein CASGGGTGSWGYTF.

This chain joins TRBV6-6 and TRBJ2-7, with D unresolved. Germline loops: CDR1 MNHNY, CDR2 SVGAGI (reference sequence). V was clipped by 0 bases and J by 2 bases, with 11 bases between them. This CDR3 contains 15 residues. The CDR3 DNA reads TGTGCCAGCAGTTACTCGACGGACGCAGCCTACGAGCAGTACTTC. Protein: CASSYSTDAAYEQYF.

This clone rates as medium-sized. The V gene is TRBV5-5, the J gene TRBJ1-5; D uncertain. There are 18 residues in the CDR3. The V gene's germline CDR1 is SGHKS and CDR2 YYEKEE (reference sequence). V gave up 5 bases and J gave up 0 bases, with 21 bases separating them. The CDR3 sequence: CASSYRPPAQNSNQPQHF. The CDR3 DNA reads as TGTGCCAGCAGTTATCGACCCCCGGCACAGAATAGCAATCAGCCCCAGCATTTT.

V gene TRBV4-1 combines with J gene TRBJ2-3; 13 nucleotides agree with TRBD2. V lost 1 base, J lost 0 bases, and 4 bases stayed unmatched. This CDR3 is 18 amino acids long. Germline CDR1 reads MGHRA; CDR2 reads YSYEKL. CDR3 nucleotides: TGCGCCAGCAGCCAAGGTACTAGCGGGGGGGCCAGCACAGATACGCAGTATTTT. Its translation is CASSQGTSGGASTDTQYF.

The chain links TRBV6-6 to TRBJ2-2; 7 bases match TRBD1. The CDR3 loop spans 14 amino acids. Germline CDR1 reads MNHNY; CDR2 reads SVGAGI (reference sequence). The junction had 6 bases not matched to a gene; V was cut back by 8 bases and J by 3 bases. CDR3: CASRNTGDTGELFF. Written as DNA, the CDR3 is TGTGCCAGCCGAAACACAGGGGACACCGGGGAGCTGTTTTTT.

The gene calls are TRBV7-9 and TRBJ1-4; 8 nucleotides line up with TRBD1. V trimming: 2 bases; J trimming: 10 bases; junction bases outside the gene matches: 0. The germline V gene encodes CDR1 SEHNR and CDR2 FQNEAQ (reference sequence). The CDR3 length is 12 residues. The CDR3 nucleotides read TGTGCCAGCAGCTTACAGGGGGCAAAACTGTTTTTT. Residues: CASSLQGAKLFF. The full variable domain, with the rest looked up from reference TRBV7-9 and TRBJ1-4, is DTGVSQNPRHKITKRGQNVTFRCDPISEHNRLYWYRQTLGQGPEFLTYFQNEAQLEKSRLLSDRFSAERPKGSFSTLEIQRTEQGDSAMYLCASSLQGAKLFFGSGTQLSVL.